The subject of this entry is one TCR beta chain. The antigen is not known. Time point of the sample: peripheral blood 6 weeks after treatment start. In each PCR, synthetic TCR analog templates were spiked in. The method was immunoSEQ multiplex PCR; TCRdb's version includes in-frame clones alone and lacks a portion of them. This sample yields roughly 42,000 clones, of which roughly nine tenths are seen a single time; about 7.3% belongs to the top ten. The data stem from a study of PD-L1 blockade in urothelial cancer. Findings and limits, study-wide: Having blood TCR clonality under the median before treatment predicted better survival. In blood at 3 weeks, tumor-associated clones expanded more among patients with durable benefit.

V was clipped by 5 bases and J by 6 bases, with 16 bases between them. Germline assignment: CDR1 LNHDA and CDR2 SQIVND (reference sequence). CDR3 length equals 14 residues. The chain is built from TRBV19 and TRBJ1-2; a possible D gene is TRBD1 (5 bases). The receptor comes from a man between 65 and 85 years old with urothelial cancer. The source material was PBMCs, sampled around atezolizumab (anti-PD-L1) treatment. The CDR3 region is CASSFQGLLHGYTF. The CDR3 DNA reads TGTGCCAGTAGTTTCCAGGGATTATTGCATGGCTACACCTTC.